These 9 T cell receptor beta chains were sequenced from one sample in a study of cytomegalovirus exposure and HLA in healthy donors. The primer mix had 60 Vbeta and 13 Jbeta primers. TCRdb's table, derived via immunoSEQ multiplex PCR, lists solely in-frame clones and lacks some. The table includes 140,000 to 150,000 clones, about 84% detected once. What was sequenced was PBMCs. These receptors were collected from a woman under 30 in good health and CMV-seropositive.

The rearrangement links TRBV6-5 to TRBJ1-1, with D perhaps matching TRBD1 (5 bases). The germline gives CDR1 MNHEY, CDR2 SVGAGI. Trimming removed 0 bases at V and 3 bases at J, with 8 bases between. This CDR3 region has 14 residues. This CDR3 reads CASSYSLRDTEAFF. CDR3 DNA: TGTGCCAGCAGTTACTCGCTCAGGGACACTGAAGCTTTCTTT.

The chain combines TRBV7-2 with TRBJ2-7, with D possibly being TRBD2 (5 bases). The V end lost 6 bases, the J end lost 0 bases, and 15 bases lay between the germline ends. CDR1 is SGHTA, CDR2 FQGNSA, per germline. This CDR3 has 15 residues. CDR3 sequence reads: CASRPGLYASYEQYF. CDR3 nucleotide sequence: TGTGCCAGCAGACCCGGACTGTACGCCTCCTACGAGCAGTACTTC.

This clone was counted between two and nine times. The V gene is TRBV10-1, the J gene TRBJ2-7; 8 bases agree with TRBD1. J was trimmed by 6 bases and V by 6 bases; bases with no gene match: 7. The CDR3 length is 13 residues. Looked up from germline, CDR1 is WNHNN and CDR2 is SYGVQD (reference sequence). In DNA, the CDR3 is TGCGCCAGCAGCGCCTCTACAGGGGGCGAGCAGTACTTC. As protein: CASSASTGGEQYF.

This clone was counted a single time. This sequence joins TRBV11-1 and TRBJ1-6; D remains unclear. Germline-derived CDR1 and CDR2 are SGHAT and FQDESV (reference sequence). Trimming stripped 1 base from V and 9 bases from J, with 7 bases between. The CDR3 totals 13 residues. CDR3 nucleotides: TGTGCCAGCAGCTTAGGGGGAGGTTCACCCCTCCACTTT. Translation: CASSLGGGSPLHF.

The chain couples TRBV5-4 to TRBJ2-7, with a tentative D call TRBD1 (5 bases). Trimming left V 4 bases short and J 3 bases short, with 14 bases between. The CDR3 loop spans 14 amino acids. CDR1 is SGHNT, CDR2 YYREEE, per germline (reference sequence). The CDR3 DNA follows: TGTGCCAGCAGCCCAAGGTCGGACATCTACGAGCAGTACTTC. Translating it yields CASSPRSDIYEQYF.

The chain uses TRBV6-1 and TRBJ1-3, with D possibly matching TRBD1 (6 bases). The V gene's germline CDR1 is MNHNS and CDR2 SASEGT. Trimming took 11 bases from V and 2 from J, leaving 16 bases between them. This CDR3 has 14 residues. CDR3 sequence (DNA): TGTGCCTACTCCCAGGGGATCACTGGAAACACCATATATTTT. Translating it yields CAYSQGITGNTIYF.

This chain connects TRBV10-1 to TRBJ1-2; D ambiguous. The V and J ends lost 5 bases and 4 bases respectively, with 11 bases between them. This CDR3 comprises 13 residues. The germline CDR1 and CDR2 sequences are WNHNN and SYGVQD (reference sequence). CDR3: CASSSQASYGYTF. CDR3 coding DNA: TGCGCCAGCAGTAGCCAGGCTTCCTATGGCTACACCTTC.

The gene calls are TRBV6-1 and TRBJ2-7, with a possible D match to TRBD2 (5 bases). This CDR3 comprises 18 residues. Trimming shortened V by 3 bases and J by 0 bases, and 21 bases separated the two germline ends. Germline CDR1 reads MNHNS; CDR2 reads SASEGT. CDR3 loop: CASSDHWTGVLSSYEQYF. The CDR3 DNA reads TGTGCCAGCAGTGATCATTGGACCGGGGTACTCAGCTCCTACGAGCAGTACTTC.

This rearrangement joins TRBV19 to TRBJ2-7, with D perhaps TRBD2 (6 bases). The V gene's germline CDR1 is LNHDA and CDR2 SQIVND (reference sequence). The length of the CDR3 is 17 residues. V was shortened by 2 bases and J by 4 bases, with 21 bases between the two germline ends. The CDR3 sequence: CASSIWPRSGGEYEQYF. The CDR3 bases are TGTGCCAGTAGTATATGGCCCCGGAGCGGCGGGGAGTACGAGCAGTACTTC.